These 10 T cell receptor beta chains were all obtained from the same sample, sequenced in a study of T cell responses to AZD1222 COVID-19 vaccine. Produced via immunoSEQ multiplex PCR; TCRdb's table is partial and in-frame only. This sample has some 180,000 clones, with under 95% found just once. The specimen comprised peripheral blood, sampled 28 days after the second AZD1222 dose. These receptors originate from an adult who received the AZD1222 COVID-19 vaccine.

The V and J genes are TRBV7-9 and TRBJ1-1; D unclear. V lost 1 base and J lost 11, with 8 bases in between. The CDR3 is 11 amino acids. Germline-derived CDR1 and CDR2 are SEHNR and FQNEAQ (reference sequence). The CDR3 region has the DNA TGTGCCAGCAGCTTAGTCGGTGGGGCTTTCTTT. Translating it yields CASSLVGGAFF.

This clone has only a few counts. At one end, the junction sequence differs from germline, possibly due to a read error. The chain joins TRBV10-1 to TRBJ2-4; unclear D gene. The CDR3 contains 9 residues. From germline, CDR1 is WNHNN and CDR2 SYGVQD (reference sequence). Here the CDR3 reads CASTGLILF. The CDR3 DNA sequence: TGCGCCAGCACGGGCCTCATCCTCTTC.

This clone was observed once. This chain uses TRBV9 with TRBJ2-1; no reliable D call. Germline V CDR1 and CDR2: SGDLS, YYNGEE. The CDR3 loop spans 18 amino acids. With 0 bases removed from V and 5 bases from J, the gap between germline ends came to 21 bases. In DNA form, the CDR3 reads TGTGCCAGCAGCGTAGCTCCCCCGGACCTGTCGAAAAACAATGAGCAGTTCTTC. Its protein is CASSVAPPDLSKNNEQFF.

This clone turned up a few times. This chain links TRBV9 with TRBJ1-2, with D possibly TRBD1 on 6 matching bases. The CDR3 spans 15 residues. The germline V and J ends were trimmed by 2 bases and 8 bases, with 19 bases remaining between them. CDR1 SGDLS and CDR2 YYNGEE come from the germline V gene. For the CDR3, the DNA is TGTGCCAGCAGCGTGGAGGGACACACTGCTCGGGGCTACACCTTC. It yields the protein CASSVEGHTARGYTF.

The rearrangement joins TRBV30 to TRBJ2-2; no reliable D call. Per the germline V gene, CDR1 is GTSNPN and CDR2 is SVGIG (reference sequence). The CDR3 is 13 residues long. V lost 4 bases, J lost 4 bases, and 10 bases lay in between. CDR3 DNA: TGTGCCTGGACTATTGGCGGCACCGGGGAGCTGTTTTTT. This gives the protein CAWTIGGTGELFF.

The V and J genes are TRBV19 and TRBJ2-1; TRBD2 might be the D (5 bases). The ends were cut back, 4 bases at V and 0 bases at J, with 16 bases in the middle. The germline V gene encodes CDR1 LNHDA and CDR2 SQIVND (reference sequence). The CDR3 has 17 amino acids. In nucleotides, the CDR3 is TGTGCCAGTAGTACAATGTCGTCGGGGAGCTCCTACAATGAGCAGTTCTTC. This translates into CASSTMSSGSSYNEQFF.

This chain links TRBV3-1 (or the pseudogene TRBV3-2) with TRBJ2-7, with 15 bases aligning to TRBD2. Trimming cost V 3 bases and J 5 bases; bases outside gene matches: 8. The germline gives CDR1 LGHDT, CDR2 YNNKEL (reference sequence). The CDR3 sequence is 17 residues long. CDR3 bases: TGTGCCAGCAGCCACATTGGGACTAGCGGGAGGCGGGACGAGCAGTACTTC. The encoded protein is CASSHIGTSGRRDEQYF.

V gene TRBV29-1 combines with J gene TRBJ1-1; no definite D call. Germline V lookup: CDR1 SQVTM, CDR2 ANQGSEA. The CDR3 has 12 residues. V gave up 6 bases and J gave up 9 bases, with 17 bases separating them. The CDR3 reads CSVSDPLFQAFF. In nucleotides, the CDR3 is TGCAGCGTGAGTGATCCCCTTTTCCAAGCTTTCTTT.

This clone was counted once. V and J are TRBV5-6 and TRBJ1-1, with D unclear. The CDR3 runs to 13 residues. Per the germline V gene, CDR1 is SGHDT and CDR2 is YYEEEE. V was pared by 1 base and J by 1 base, with 5 bases between. Here the CDR3 DNA reads TGTGCCAGCAGCTTGAGGAGGAACACTGAAGCTTTCTTT. This codes for CASSLRRNTEAFF.

CDR3 sequence (DNA): TGTGCCAGCAGGCCGACAGGGAGAAACTATGGCTACACCTTC. This codes for CASRPTGRNYGYTF. V is TRBV28 and J is TRBJ1-2, with 7 bases that match TRBD1. Germline V gene data show CDR1 as MDHEN and CDR2 as SYDVKM. J gave up 2 bases and V 6 bases, and 6 bases lay outside the gene matches. The CDR3 loop spans 14 amino acids.